This T cell receptor beta chain came from a study of T cell responses to AZD1222 COVID-19 vaccine (dated by TCRdb to the early 2020s). Regarding the complete study: A total of 233 trial participants underwent TCR sequencing, of whom under 220 had received two doses of AZD1222 and 26 had received two doses of the MenACWY control vaccine. Trial participants were enrolled into age subgroups of 18-55, 56-69 and 70-plus years, which contained 148, 28 and 57 TCR-sequenced participants, respectively. What the authors observed across the whole study: A significant rise in spike-specific TCR breadth and depth was observed after two AZD1222 doses relative to day 0 and relative to MenACWY recipients. Conclusions about previously exposed vaccinees were limited because only six AZD1222 recipients were SARS-CoV-2 seropositive at baseline. Because no day 14 peak-response samples were available, the repertoires could be characterized only after the peak T cell response. The 56-69-year group was small, and its depth increase did not reach significance, likely because of low power. Reportedly, almost half of the unique spike-specific TCRs recognized epitopes lying outside the regions that are mutated in the B.1.351 and B.1.1.7 variants. Most participants were white British and females outnumbered males, and the authors suggested that clonal diversity may have been underestimated. The whole spike protein was spanned by vaccine-associated CD4 TCRs, and dominant responses were seen in regions 160-218 and 743-854.

The time point label corresponds to: baseline before first vaccination. The treatment or condition tag for this specimen amounts to: meningococcal conjugate vaccine given as trial control. Vaccinee samples were obtained from the UK trials COV001 and COV002, which included a single-blind randomized controlled phase 2/3 trial of AZD1222 (ChAdOx1 nCoV-19) in healthy adults. For TCRbeta chain sequencing, PBMC samples from trial participants were taken at day 0 and at day 28 after the second dose. Concerning this clone: This receptor's antigen is unknown. One base away there is no much larger clone; base qualities are not given.

Inclusive of the bounding cysteine and phenylalanine, the CDR3 is 15 residues long. Only the CDR3 DNA stays, 45 bases, in frame from base 1. As encoded in the germline V gene, CDR1 is MNHEY while CDR2 is SVGEGT. V and J are truncated by 2 bases and 2 bases respectively, leaving an intervening sequence of 12 bases. The CDR3 regions of human TCRbeta chains were analyzed by immunosequencing. Regarding the original processing steps: TCRs in the repertoires were matched against a reference library of SARS-CoV-2-specific TCRs that had been generated with the MIRA antigen-specificity platform. Breadth meant the fraction of unique TCRs that were SARS-CoV-2-associated, whereas depth meant the fraction of total T cells that were SARS-CoV-2-associated. Using the MIRA data, each spike-specific TCR was mapped to the spike region that the TCR reacts to and placed in a CD4 or CD8 class. Log10-transformed breadth and depth values were compared by one-way ANOVA with Sidak's multiple comparisons tests. Here the immuneACCESS table is served through TCRdb, limited to in-frame sequences with V and J called. Missing clones are a known gap in these copies; in checked studies unresolved V genes cover under half, and the rest lacks a known reason. That table gives V, J and clone size, and the DNA gave D and trimming. In this sample the table shows hundreds of thousands of clones, around 93% of which occur a single time. Together, the top ten hold around 1% of the sample.

The source is an adult in good health. The sequencing here drew on peripheral blood, taken on day 0 of MenACWY control vaccination. The rearrangement combines TRBV6-2 or TRBV6-3 with TRBJ2-5; TRBD1 could be the D gene, as 5 bases match. Read as DNA, the sequence is TGTGCCAGCAGTTACGTAGGCAGGGCTCAAGAGACCCAGTACTTC. This codes for CASSYVGRAQETQYF.